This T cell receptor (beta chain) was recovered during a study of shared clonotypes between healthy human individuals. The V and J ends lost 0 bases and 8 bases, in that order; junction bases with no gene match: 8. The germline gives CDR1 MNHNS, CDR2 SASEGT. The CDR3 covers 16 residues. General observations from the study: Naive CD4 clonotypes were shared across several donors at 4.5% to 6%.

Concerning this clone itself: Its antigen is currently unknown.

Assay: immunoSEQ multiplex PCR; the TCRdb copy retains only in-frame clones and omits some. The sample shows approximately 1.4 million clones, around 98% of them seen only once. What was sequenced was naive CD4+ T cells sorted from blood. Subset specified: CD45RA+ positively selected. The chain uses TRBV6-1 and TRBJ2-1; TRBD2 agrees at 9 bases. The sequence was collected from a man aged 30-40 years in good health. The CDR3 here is CASSEAPATSGYEQFF. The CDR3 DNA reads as TGTGCCAGCAGTGAAGCGCCGGCGACTAGCGGATATGAGCAGTTCTTC.